This T cell receptor beta chain was captured by sequencing in a study of blood T cell repertoires in COVID-19. Study summary: Researchers got acute and convalescent COVID-19 samples from the United States, Italy and Spain. T cells, B-cell-depleted T cells, or PBMCs provided the cDNA or gDNA that served as material.

The CDR3 runs 17 residues. With 3 bases clipped from V and 4 bases from J, the junction kept 6 bases outside the gene matches. Looked up from germline, CDR1 is LGHDT and CDR2 is YNNKEL (reference sequence). Authors' data handling: Reference gene primer amplification gave estimated nucleated cell counts. The data were produced by immunoSEQ multiplex PCR, yet TCRdb's version contains in-frame clones alone and is incomplete. V, J and clone size derive from that table, while D and trimming were established from the DNA sequence. The table has 200,000 to 250,000 clones, nearly 90% seen once; the top ten hold approximately 2%.

Sequences were obtained from peripheral blood. The V and J genes are TRBV3-1 (or the pseudogene TRBV3-2) and TRBJ2-5; 15 nucleotides line up with TRBD2. This TCR derives from a middle-aged woman who had recovered from COVID-19. Here the CDR3 reads CASSQRTSGGVGETQYF. The CDR3 region has the DNA TGTGCCAGCAGCCAGCGGACTAGCGGGGGGGTGGGAGAGACCCAGTACTTC.